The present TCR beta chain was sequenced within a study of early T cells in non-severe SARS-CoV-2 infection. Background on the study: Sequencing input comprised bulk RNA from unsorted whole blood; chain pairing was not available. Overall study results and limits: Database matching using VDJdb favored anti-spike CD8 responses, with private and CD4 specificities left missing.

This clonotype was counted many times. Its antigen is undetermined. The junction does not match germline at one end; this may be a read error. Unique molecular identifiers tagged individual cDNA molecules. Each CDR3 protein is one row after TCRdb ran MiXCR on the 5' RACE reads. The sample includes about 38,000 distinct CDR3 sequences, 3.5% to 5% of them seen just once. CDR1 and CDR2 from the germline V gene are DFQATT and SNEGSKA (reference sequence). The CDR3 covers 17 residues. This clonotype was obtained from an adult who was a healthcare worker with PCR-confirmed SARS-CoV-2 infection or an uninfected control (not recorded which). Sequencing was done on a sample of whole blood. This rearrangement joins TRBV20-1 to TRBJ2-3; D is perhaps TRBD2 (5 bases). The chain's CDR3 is CSARDTRSLRGTDTQYF. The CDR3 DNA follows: TGCAGTGCAAGAGACACTAGATCCTTGCGGGGCACAGATACGCAGTATTTT.